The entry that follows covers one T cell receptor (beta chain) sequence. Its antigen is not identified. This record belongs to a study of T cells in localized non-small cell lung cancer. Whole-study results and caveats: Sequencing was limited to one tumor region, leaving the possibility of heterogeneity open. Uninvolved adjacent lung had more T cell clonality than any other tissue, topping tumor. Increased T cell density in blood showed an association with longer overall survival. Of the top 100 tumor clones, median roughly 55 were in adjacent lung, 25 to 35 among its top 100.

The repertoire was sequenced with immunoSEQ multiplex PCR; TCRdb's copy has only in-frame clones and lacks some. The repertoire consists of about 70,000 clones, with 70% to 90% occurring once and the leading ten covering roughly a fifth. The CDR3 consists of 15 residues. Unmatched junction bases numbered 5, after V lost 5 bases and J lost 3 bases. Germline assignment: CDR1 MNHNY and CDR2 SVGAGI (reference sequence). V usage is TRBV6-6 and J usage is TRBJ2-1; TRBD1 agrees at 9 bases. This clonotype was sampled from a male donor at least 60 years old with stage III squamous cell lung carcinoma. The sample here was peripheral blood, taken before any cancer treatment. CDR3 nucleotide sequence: TGTGCCAGCAGTAAGACAGGGGGTGTCTACAATGAGCAGTTCTTC. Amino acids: CASSKTGGVYNEQFF.